The sequence of this TCR beta chain was determined in a study of radiotherapy plus CTLA-4 blockade in lung cancer. General study findings and limits: Radiotherapy was combined with ipilimumab, and tumor-derived TCR clones then expanded in blood.

There are 19 residues in the CDR3. As regards this clone: Antigen: not known.

The repertoire was sequenced with immunoSEQ multiplex PCR; TCRdb's copy has only in-frame clones and lacks some. Of about 38,000 clones listed, about 70% are singletons. The sample here was peripheral blood, taken from a patient treated with radiotherapy plus ipilimumab. The sequence was obtained from a human donor with non-small cell lung cancer who had stable disease on radiotherapy plus ipilimumab. The V gene is TRBV12-2, the J gene TRBJ2-7; the DNA was not compared with TRBD2, the D call given in the table. TRBV12-2 is reported as a pseudogene. The CDR3 protein is CASRPLGGCGGHPRYEQYF. The CDR3 DNA reads TGTGCAAGTCGCCCCCTCGGTGGTTGCGGGGGGCACCCACGTTACGAGCAGTACTTC.